This T cell receptor (beta chain) comes out of a study of Ad26.COV2.S vaccination and SARS-CoV-2 variants. Study at large: Participants got Ad26.COV2.S intramuscularly, once or twice 56 days apart.

As for this clone: Its target is unknown.

Some clones are missing from TCRdb's copy, which holds only in-frame ones; the method was immunoSEQ multiplex PCR. Among roughly 380,000 clones, about nine tenths were seen once, and the ten largest hold approximately 3.6%. General study points: Vaccine and placebo groups showed comparable non-spike TCR breadth.

Per the germline V gene, CDR1 is SGHNT and CDR2 is YYREEE (reference sequence). V was clipped by 0 bases and J by 6 bases; unmatched bases: 6. This CDR3 region has 16 residues. The sample's treatment: 15 to 20 received Ad26.COV2.S at low or high dose, single or two shots; about 5 received placebo; per-sample allocation not given. Sampling was performed 63 days after the first vaccine or placebo injection. Within Boston, the person who donated was an adult of 18-55 years. An Ad26 vector carrying the Wuhan-strain SARS-CoV-2 spike served as the vaccine. This rearrangement joins TRBV5-4 to TRBJ2-5, with TRBD2 identical over 12 bases. Sequenced here: peripheral blood, sampled in a trial of Ad26.COV2.S vaccine versus placebo. The clonotype originates from a person aged 18 to 65 who received the Ad26.COV2.S COVID-19 vaccine or a placebo. The CDR3 here is CASSLALAGGHKTQYF. The CDR3 DNA reads as TGTGCCAGCAGCTTGGCGCTAGCGGGGGGGCATAAGACCCAGTACTTC.